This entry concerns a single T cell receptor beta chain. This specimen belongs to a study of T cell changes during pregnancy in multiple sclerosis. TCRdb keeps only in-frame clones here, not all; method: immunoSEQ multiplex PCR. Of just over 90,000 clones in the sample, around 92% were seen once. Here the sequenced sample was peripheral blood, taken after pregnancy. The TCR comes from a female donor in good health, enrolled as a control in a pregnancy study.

The CDR3 here is CASRSQAYLNQPQHF. The CDR3 DNA is TGTGCCAGCAGATCACAGGCCTACCTAAATCAGCCCCAGCATTTT. The chain couples TRBV6-1 to TRBJ1-5, with D perhaps matching TRBD1 (5 bases). The CDR3 has 15 amino acids. The V end lost 6 bases, the J end lost 4 bases, and 16 bases lay between the germline ends. The V gene's germline CDR1 is MNHNS and CDR2 SASEGT.